Presented here are 21 T cell receptor beta chains from one specimen sequenced in a study of control samples from healthy donors and cancer patients. Here immunoSEQ multiplex PCR was the method, and the copy in TCRdb shows in-frame clones only, minus some. This repertoire shows 150,000 or so clones, 91% found once; its top ten account for about 7.1%. The sequenced material came from blood. The receptor source for this set is a man between 18 and 35 years old in good health.

The V gene is TRBV18, the J gene TRBJ1-1; perhaps TRBD1 as D (5 bases). The V gene's germline CDR1 is KGHSH and CDR2 LQKENI. This CDR3 has 14 amino acids. Trimming pared 2 bases from V and 7 bases from J, leaving 14 bases between. CDR3: CASSPSQGAHEAFF. The CDR3 nucleotides are TGTGCCAGCTCACCAAGCCAGGGAGCGCATGAAGCTTTCTTT.

This sequence joins TRBV5-1 and TRBJ2-2, with 12 bases fitting TRBD1. The V gene end was trimmed by 3 bases and the J gene end by 6 bases; junction bases not matched to a gene: 12. Germline values: CDR1 SGHRS, CDR2 YFSETQ. The CDR3 is made up of 18 amino acids. CDR3: CASSSFPPGQGASGELFF. The CDR3 DNA follows: TGCGCCAGCAGCTCCTTCCCGCCGGGACAGGGGGCATCCGGGGAGCTGTTTTTT.

This sequence joins TRBV2 and TRBJ1-1; D is ambiguous. V lost 7 bases and J lost 0, with 3 bases in between. Germline V gives CDR1 SNHLY, CDR2 FYNNEI. The CDR3 is 11 residues long. The CDR3 region is CASKMNTEAFF. The CDR3, as DNA: TGTGCCAGCAAGATGAACACTGAAGCTTTCTTT.

This clone has only a few counts. The CDR3 bases are TGCGCCAGCAGCCAAGGGGGAGGGACTAACCCCTACGAGCAGTACTTC. Amino acids: CASSQGGGTNPYEQYF. The chain has TRBV4-3 and TRBJ2-7; 7 bases fit TRBD2. This CDR3 has 16 residues. Per germline, CDR1 LGHNA and CDR2 YSLEER. The J segment lost 2 bases and the V segment lost 1 base, leaving 8 bases of the junction unmatched.

The chain recombines TRBV11-2 with TRBJ2-7, with D perhaps matching TRBD1 (5 bases). This CDR3 has 17 amino acids. The germline V and J ends were trimmed by 7 bases and 3 bases, with 25 bases remaining between them. Germline CDR1 SGHAT, CDR2 FQNNGV. CDR3 residues: CASTSLQDTNSLYEQYF. In DNA form, the CDR3 reads TGTGCCAGCACATCCTTACAGGACACCAATTCACTCTACGAGCAGTACTTC.

The genes are TRBV27 and TRBJ1-4, with 9 bases identical to TRBD1. CDR3 length: 15 amino acids. The trim removed 4 bases at V and 8 bases at J, leaving 8 bases unmatched. Germline lookup yields CDR1 MNHEY and CDR2 SMNVEV (reference sequence). In DNA, the CDR3 is TGTGCCAGCAGTTCACCCACAGGGGGCAAAGAAAAACTGTTTTTT. Protein product: CASSSPTGGKEKLFF.

V and J are TRBV11-2 and TRBJ1-1; no reliable D call. Germline CDR1 and CDR2: SGHAT and FQNNGV. The CDR3 is 13 amino acids. The germline V and J ends were trimmed by 1 base and 1 base, with 4 bases remaining between them. The CDR3 sequence: CASSLGGNTEAFF. The CDR3 coding sequence is TGTGCCAGCAGCTTAGGAGGGAACACTGAAGCTTTCTTT.

The chain has TRBV10-3 and TRBJ2-1, with D perhaps TRBD1 (6 bases). This CDR3 has 19 residues. Deletions cut 0 bases from V and 2 bases from J, with 20 bases between. The germline CDR1 and CDR2 sequences are ENHRY and SYGVKD. The chain's CDR3 is CAISESGATGKGAYNEQFF. The CDR3 nucleotides are TGTGCCATCAGTGAGTCAGGGGCTACAGGGAAGGGCGCCTACAATGAGCAGTTCTTC.

This rearrangement joins TRBV11-2 to TRBJ1-6; the match to TRBD1 covers 7 bases. Trimming at V came to 5 bases and at J to 9 bases, leaving 10 bases not matched to a gene. Germline V gives CDR1 SGHAT, CDR2 FQNNGV. The CDR3 totals 15 residues. The CDR3 nucleotides read TGTGCCAGCAGCGTACCTGTGAGGGGGCTTTCACCCCTCCACTTT. Protein: CASSVPVRGLSPLHF.

The J gene is TRBJ1-5, the V gene TRBV5-1; TRBD1 agrees at 9 bases. The germline CDR1 and CDR2 sequences are SGHRS and YFSETQ. Germline trimming cut 4 bases from V and 1 base from J; bases unmatched to any gene: 3. The CDR3 sequence is 15 residues long. DNA of the CDR3: TGCGCCAGCAGCATTGGGACAGGGAGCAATCAGCCCCAGCATTTT. Amino acids: CASSIGTGSNQPQHF.

This sequence joins TRBV11-2 and TRBJ2-2; D is possibly TRBD2 (6 bases). The ends were cut back, 4 bases at V and 9 bases at J, with 18 bases in the middle. CDR1 and CDR2 from the germline V gene are SGHAT and FQNNGV. The CDR3 extends over 15 amino acids. In nucleotides, the CDR3 is TGTGCCAGCAGCTCCAAGTCGGGGGAGGACCGGGAGCTGTTTTTT. Translated, it gives CASSSKSGEDRELFF.

The chain combines TRBV6-4 with TRBJ1-2; D uncertain. CDR1 is MRHNA, CDR2 SNTAGT, per germline. Trimming removed 0 bases from V and 4 bases from J, with 6 bases in between. There are 13 residues in the CDR3. The chain's CDR3 is CASSDSAGYGYTF. CDR3 bases: TGTGCCAGCAGTGACTCCGCAGGCTATGGCTACACCTTC.

The genes are TRBV7-6 and TRBJ1-3; D call uncertain. Germline CDR1 SGHVS, CDR2 FNYEAQ. This CDR3 region has 14 residues. V lost 5 bases and J lost 0, with 8 bases in between. The CDR3 reads CASSQSGSGNTIYF. As DNA, the CDR3 is TGTGCCAGCAGCCAATCGGGCTCTGGAAACACCATATATTTT.

This chain uses TRBV9 with TRBJ2-7; either TRBD1 or TRBD2 may fit D (5 bases each). In germline, CDR1 is SGDLS, CDR2 YYNGEE. V was shortened by 2 bases and J by 6 bases, with 12 bases between the two germline ends. The CDR3 extends over 13 amino acids. CDR3 loop: CASSVMVGGEQYF. CDR3 coding DNA: TGTGCCAGCAGCGTGATGGTTGGGGGCGAGCAGTACTTC.

This chain connects TRBV6-5 to TRBJ1-2, with 7 nucleotides matching TRBD1. CDR1 and CDR2 (germline): MNHEY, SVGAGI. The CDR3 has 14 residues. Trimming removed 7 bases from V and 0 bases from J; junction bases left unmatched: 5. CDR3 protein: CASKPGTANYGYTF. In DNA form, the CDR3 reads TGTGCCAGCAAACCCGGGACAGCTAACTATGGCTACACCTTC.

This sequence joins TRBV10-3 and TRBJ2-3, with TRBD2 identical over 9 bases. V dropped 2 bases and J dropped 3; count of bases not matched to a gene: 9. Germline V CDR1 and CDR2: ENHRY, SYGVKD. The CDR3 totals 17 residues. As DNA, the CDR3 is TGTGCCATCAGTGAGGGATCTGCGGGGGGGTCAACAGATACGCAGTATTTT. Translation gives CAISEGSAGGSTDTQYF.

The chain has TRBV12-5 and TRBJ2-1; 7 nucleotides match TRBD2. The CDR3 is made up of 16 amino acids. Germline V CDR1 and CDR2: LGHNT, FRNRAP. The V segment lost 7 bases and the J segment 3 bases; nucleotides outside the gene matches: 12. CDR3 in amino acids: CASAIFSGSFYNEQFF. Written as DNA, the CDR3 is TGTGCTAGTGCCATTTTTAGCGGGTCTTTCTACAATGAGCAGTTCTTC.

This chain uses TRBV10-2 with TRBJ2-1; the match to TRBD1 covers 11 bases. V lost 2 bases, J lost 7 bases, and 7 bases stayed unmatched. CDR3 length: 16 residues. The germline V gene has CDR1 WSHSY and CDR2 SAAADI. The chain's CDR3 is CASSETRDRGANEQFF. In DNA, the CDR3 is TGCGCCAGCAGTGAGACCCGGGACAGGGGGGCAAATGAGCAGTTCTTC.

The gene calls are TRBV18 and TRBJ1-4, with 10 bases matching TRBD1. The CDR3 runs 16 residues. The V and J ends lost 3 bases and 7 bases, in that order; junction bases with no gene match: 8. Germline V gene sequence: CDR1 KGHSH, CDR2 LQKENI. The CDR3 nucleotides read TGTGCCAGCTCACCTACCTCGGGACAGGGGACTGAAAAACTGTTTTTT. Translation gives CASSPTSGQGTEKLFF.

The CDR3 region is CASSVGRGTEAFF. In DNA form, the CDR3 reads TGTGCCAGCAGCGTGGGAAGGGGCACTGAAGCTTTCTTT. This chain links TRBV13 with TRBJ1-1; D may be TRBD1 (5 bases). Per the germline V gene, CDR1 is PRHDT and CDR2 is FYEKMQ (reference sequence). V lost 5 bases and J 4 bases, leaving 11 bases between the germline ends. The length of the CDR3 is 13 residues.

The chain has TRBV28 and TRBJ1-6; 7 nucleotides align to TRBD1. This CDR3 contains 16 residues. V lost 6 bases to trimming and J lost 6 bases; unmatched junction nucleotides: 11. Germline V lookup: CDR1 MDHEN, CDR2 SYDVKM. The DNA of the CDR3 is TGTGCCAGCAGGAACGAAAGACAGGGCGGTAATTCACCCCTCCACTTT. Encoded protein: CASRNERQGGNSPLHF.